This entry is about one T cell receptor (beta chain). Its target is unknown. This specimen belongs to a study of cytomegalovirus exposure and HLA in healthy donors. Notes on the study in general: Only CMV serostatus was available as immune exposure information. Later work showed greater clonal expansion in HLA-associated TCR beta chains than in equally common others. TCR sequences were mostly rare, though some public TCRs occurred in many donors.

Germline values: CDR1 LGHNA, CDR2 YNFKEQ. This CDR3 region has 15 residues. V gave up 7 bases and J gave up 4 bases, with 16 bases separating them. This PCR relied on a set of 60 Vbeta primers and 13 Jbeta primers. The table came from immunoSEQ multiplex PCR; TCRdb's copy has only in-frame clones and leaves some out. The repertoire holds 65,000 to 95,000 clones, just under 80% seen once, with about 2.7% in the top ten. The clonotype originates from a male donor in good health and CMV-seropositive. The V and J genes are TRBV4-2 and TRBJ1-4; possibly TRBD1 for D (5 bases). The specimen was PBMCs. DNA of the CDR3: TGTGCCAGCACCAGAGCAGACAGAATTAATGAAAAACTGTTTTTT. Translated, it gives CASTRADRINEKLFF.